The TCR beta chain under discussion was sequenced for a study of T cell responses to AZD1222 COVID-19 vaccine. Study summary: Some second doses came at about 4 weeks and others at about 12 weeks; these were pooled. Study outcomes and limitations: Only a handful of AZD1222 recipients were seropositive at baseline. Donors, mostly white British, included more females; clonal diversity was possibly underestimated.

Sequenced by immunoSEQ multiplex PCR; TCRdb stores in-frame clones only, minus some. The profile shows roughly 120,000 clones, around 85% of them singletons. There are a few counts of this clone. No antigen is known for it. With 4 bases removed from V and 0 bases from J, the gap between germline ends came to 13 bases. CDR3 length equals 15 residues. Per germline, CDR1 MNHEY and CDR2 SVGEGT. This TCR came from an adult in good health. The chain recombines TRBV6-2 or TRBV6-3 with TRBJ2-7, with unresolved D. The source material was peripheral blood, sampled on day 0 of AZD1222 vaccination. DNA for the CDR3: TGTGCCAGCAGTTCGGCAGTTCGAAGCTCCTACGAGCAGTACTTC. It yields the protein CASSSAVRSSYEQYF.